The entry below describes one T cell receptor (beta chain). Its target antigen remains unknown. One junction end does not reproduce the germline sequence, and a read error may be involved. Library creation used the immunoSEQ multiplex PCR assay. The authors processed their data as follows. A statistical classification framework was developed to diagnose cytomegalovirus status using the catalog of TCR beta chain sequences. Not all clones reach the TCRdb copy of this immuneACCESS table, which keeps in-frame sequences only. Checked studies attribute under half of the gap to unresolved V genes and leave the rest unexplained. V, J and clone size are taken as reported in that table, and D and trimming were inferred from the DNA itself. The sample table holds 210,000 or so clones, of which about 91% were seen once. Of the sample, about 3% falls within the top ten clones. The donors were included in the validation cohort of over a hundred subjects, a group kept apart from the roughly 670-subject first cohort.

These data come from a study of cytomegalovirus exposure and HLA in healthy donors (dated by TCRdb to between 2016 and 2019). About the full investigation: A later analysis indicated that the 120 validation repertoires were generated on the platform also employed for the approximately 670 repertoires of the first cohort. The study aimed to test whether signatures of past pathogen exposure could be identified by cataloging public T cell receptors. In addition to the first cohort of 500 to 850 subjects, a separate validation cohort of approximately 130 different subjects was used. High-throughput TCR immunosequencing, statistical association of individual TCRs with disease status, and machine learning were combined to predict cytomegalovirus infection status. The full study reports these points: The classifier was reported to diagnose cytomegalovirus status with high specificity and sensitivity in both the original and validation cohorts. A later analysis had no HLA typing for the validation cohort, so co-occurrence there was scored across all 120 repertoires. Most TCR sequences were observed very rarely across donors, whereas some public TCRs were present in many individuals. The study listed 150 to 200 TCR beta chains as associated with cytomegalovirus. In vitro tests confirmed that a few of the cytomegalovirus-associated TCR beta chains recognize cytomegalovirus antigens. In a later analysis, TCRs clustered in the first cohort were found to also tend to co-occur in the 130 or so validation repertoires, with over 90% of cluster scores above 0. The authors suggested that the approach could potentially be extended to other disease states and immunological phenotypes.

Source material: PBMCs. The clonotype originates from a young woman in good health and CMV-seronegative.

The bases read TGTGCCTGGAACAGGCGGGAGGCCTCCTACGAGCGGTACTTC. It codes for CAWNRREASYERYF. Recombination linked TRBV30 to TRBJ2-7; 8 nucleotides in the junction match TRBD2. The CDR3 starts with the cysteine, ends with the phenylalanine, and has 14 residues. Only the CDR3 DNA is retained, 42 bases long and in frame from the first base. Per the germline V gene (reference sequence), GTSNPN is the CDR1 and SVGIG is the CDR2.